This T cell receptor beta chain was captured in a study of shared clonotypes between healthy human individuals. Study-level information: Donors had three CD4 naive, three CD4 memory, two CD8 naive and one CD8 memory plate apiece.

The assay was immunoSEQ multiplex PCR, and TCRdb's table has in-frame clones only and misses some. The sample holds about 2.2 million clones; just over 90% are singletons and the top ten take around 1.8%. Comment on this clone: Its antigen is not identified.

Study-wide results and caveats: It was the non-shared clonotypes that had lower generation probabilities than clonotypes shared by all four donors.

Terminally differentiated effector memory CD45RA+ cells were excluded from the naive CD8 cells, which were CD45RO-negative and positively selected for CCR7. Those who donated, Caucasian adults without exception, all lived in Nashville, Tennessee. The V and J ends lost 5 bases and 3 bases, in that order; junction bases with no gene match: 10. The CDR3 length is 17 residues. Germline lookup yields CDR1 SGHAT and CDR2 FQNNGV. The sequence came from a man between 18 and 29 years old in good health. Some clones in this sample may be carry-over from other donors' samples. V is TRBV11-2 and J is TRBJ2-7; TRBD2 matches 13 bases. The sequencing sample was made of naive CD8+ T cells from PBMCs. The CDR3 bases are TGTGCCAGCAGCCCGTGGACTAGCGGGGGCGATAGCTACGAGCAGTACTTC. This codes for CASSPWTSGGDSYEQYF.